This T cell receptor (beta chain) appears in the sequencing data of a study of OX40 agonist ivuxolimab in advanced cancers. Study context: An agonistic human IgG2 monoclonal antibody against OX40 (CD134) was given.

Germline-derived CDR1 and CDR2 are LNHDA and SQIVND (reference sequence). V dropped 3 bases and J dropped 6 bases, with 6 bases sitting between them. CDR3 length: 12 amino acids. This table comes from immunoSEQ multiplex PCR, and its TCRdb copy is limited to in-frame clones, with some not included. This sample has about 79,000 clones; less than 95% occur once, and the top ten carry roughly a tenth. This sequence joins TRBV19 and TRBJ2-1; D not resolved. The starting material was CD4+ or CD8+ T cells sorted from blood, obtained in a trial of the OX40 agonist ivuxolimab. The receptor was isolated from an adult with an advanced solid tumor such as melanoma, head and neck, liver or kidney cancer. DNA for the CDR3: TGTGCCAGTAGTATCTCGGCCAATGAGCAGTTCTTC. Translated: CASSISANEQFF.